The next 24 T cell receptor beta chains were all read from a single sample in a study of metastatic and nonmetastatic thyroid tumors (TCRdb year 2020). No patient had received any treatment before thyroid surgery. The receptor library was made with PCR. Sequencer: Illumina HiSeq 4000. TCRdb reanalyzed the raw reads on its own, using fastp at Q25 for trimming and MiXCR for clone calling, and kept in-frame beta chains. This sample comprises tens of thousands of clones, approximately 31% of them detected only once. The ten largest make up 30% to 40% of the sample. The sequencing sample was made of blood. The receptor source for this set is a female donor with papillary thyroid cancer or a benign thyroid nodule (not recorded which). Some clones in this sample may be carry-over from other donors' samples.

Many counts were recorded for this clone. This sequence joins TRBV6-1 and TRBJ2-5; TRBD2 matches 7 bases. Germline CDR1 is MNHNS and CDR2 is SASEGT. This CDR3 comprises 15 residues. The trim removed 6 bases at V and 4 bases at J, leaving 11 bases unmatched. CDR3 residues: CASRDPDGGRETQYF. The CDR3 region has the DNA TGTGCCAGCAGGGACCCCGACGGGGGGAGAGAGACCCAGTACTTC.

The sample holds many counts of this clone. V usage is TRBV6-1 and J usage is TRBJ1-6; 9 bases agree with TRBD1. The CDR3 has 15 residues. CDR1 is MNHNS, CDR2 SASEGT, per germline. With V trimmed by 4 bases and J by 9 bases, 7 bases remained unmatched. The CDR3 bases are TGTGCCAGCAGTGGGACAGGGGCCGGGGCTTCACCCCTCCACTTT. It translates to CASSGTGAGASPLHF.

The chain has TRBV4-2 and TRBJ1-5; a weak D match, TRBD1 (6 bases). The ends were cut back, 4 bases at V and 1 base at J, with 11 bases in the middle. Germline CDR1 LGHNA, CDR2 YNFKEQ. The CDR3 consists of 15 residues. CDR3 in DNA: TGTGCCAGCAGCCCTTCGGACAGAAGCAATCAGCCCCAGCATTTT. Translation: CASSPSDRSNQPQHF.

Only a few counts were recorded for this clone. This rearrangement joins TRBV12-3 or TRBV12-4 to TRBJ2-2, with 10 bases matching TRBD1. The CDR3 length is 16 residues. J gave up 2 bases and V 6 bases, and 6 bases lay outside the gene matches. The CDR3 is CASSSDRGHNTGELFF. In DNA form, the CDR3 reads TGTGCCAGCAGCTCCGACAGGGGGCATAACACCGGGGAGCTGTTTTTT.

As concerns this clone: This likely comes from a read error, as the CDR3 has no conserved phenylalanine or tryptophan at its end. The V call is TRBV6-4, the J call TRBJ1-6; perhaps TRBD1 as D (6 bases). Germline CDR1 is MRHNA and CDR2 is SNTAGT. CDR3 length: 13 amino acids. The CDR3 sequence: CASSDSDSSPLHC. The CDR3 DNA sequence: TGTGCCAGCAGTGACTCGGACAGTTCACCGCTCCACTGT.

The V and J genes are TRBV6-1 and TRBJ2-5; D gene uncertain. The CDR3 spans 14 residues. V dropped 6 bases and J dropped 2 bases, with 13 bases sitting between them. Germline V CDR1 and CDR2: MNHNS, SASEGT. The CDR3 region is CASSPGRCQETQYF. CDR3 in DNA: TGTGCCAGCAGCCCGGGTCGGTGTCAAGAGACCCAGTACTTC.

The gene calls are TRBV5-6 and TRBJ2-7, with D tentatively TRBD1 (6 bases). Germline lookup yields CDR1 SGHDT and CDR2 YYEEEE. This CDR3 has 13 amino acids. V dropped 3 bases and J dropped 3 bases, with 10 bases sitting between them. In DNA form, the CDR3 reads TGTGCCAGCAGCTCCGGGACATTCTACGAGCAGTACTTC. As protein: CASSSGTFYEQYF.

About this clone itself: Compared with germline, one end of the junction differs, possibly owing to a read error. The chain recombines TRBV19 with TRBJ2-1; no definite D call. The CDR3 extends over 13 amino acids. Germline loops: CDR1 LNHDA, CDR2 SQIVND (reference sequence). Written as DNA, the CDR3 is TGTGCCAGTAGTATAAACCCCCTCACTGAGAAGTTCTTC. Its translation is CASSINPLTEKFF. Complete variable domain (other parts from reference TRBV19 and TRBJ2-1): DGGITQSPKYLFRKEGQNVTLSCEQNLNHDAMYWYRQDPGQGLRLIYYSQIVNDFQKGDIAEGYSVSREKKESFPLTVTSAQKNPTAFYLCASSINPLTEKFFGPGTRLTVL.

This clone was seen repeatedly, ten times or more. The chain links TRBV7-2 to TRBJ2-7, with TRBD1 as a possible D gene (5 bases). V was pared by 4 bases and J by 6 bases, with 16 bases between. The germline gives CDR1 SGHTA, CDR2 FQGNSA. CDR3 size: 14 residues. In nucleotides, the CDR3 is TGTGCCAGCAGCTCCTCACGAGCAGGGCCCGAGCAGTACTTC. Protein: CASSSSRAGPEQYF. The variable domain in full, with the rest retrieved from reference TRBV7-2 and TRBJ2-7, is GAGVSQSPSNKVTEKGKDVELRCDPISGHTALYWYRQSLGQGLEFLIYFQGNSAPDKSGLPSDRFSAERTGGSVSTLTIQRTQQEDSAVYLCASSSSRAGPEQYFGPGTRLTVT.

As concerns this clone: A much larger clone differs from this one at a single base, so this may be a read error. V usage is TRBV4-2 and J usage is TRBJ2-5; D not certain. Trimming took off 0 bases at V and 5 bases at J, with 7 bases between the two ends. This CDR3 has 13 residues. Germline V lookup: CDR1 LGHNA, CDR2 YNFKEQ. The chain's CDR3 is CASSQEPGETQYF. DNA of the CDR3: TGTGCCAGCAGCCAAGAGCCCGGGGAGACCCAGTACTTC.

The chain has TRBV19 and TRBJ1-5; D unresolved. CDR1 LNHDA and CDR2 SQIVND come from the germline V gene (reference sequence). V was clipped by 4 bases and J by 5 bases, with 6 bases between them. This CDR3 is 12 amino acids long. The CDR3 loop reads CASSNQDQPQHF. CDR3 bases: TGTGCCAGTAGTAATCAGGATCAGCCCCAGCATTTT.

The V call is TRBV2, the J call TRBJ2-3, with unresolved D. The CDR3 totals 12 residues. CDR1 is SNHLY and CDR2 is FYNNEI in the germline V gene. Trimming pared 5 bases from V and 1 base from J, leaving 4 bases between. The CDR3 loop is CASSSGTDTQYF. The DNA for the CDR3 is TGTGCCAGCAGTAGCGGCACAGATACGCAGTATTTT. Supplemented by reference TRBV2 and TRBJ2-3, the full variable domain reads EPEVTQTPSHQVTQMGQEVILRCVPISNHLYFYWYRQILGQKVEFLVSFYNNEISEKSEIFDDQFSVERPDGSNFTLKIRSTKLEDSAMYFCASSSGTDTQYFGPGTRLTVL.

This clone has only a few counts. CDR3 sequence reads: CATSREDRGYEQYF. CDR3 in DNA: TGTGCCACCAGCAGAGAAGACAGGGGCTACGAGCAGTACTTC. The chain uses TRBV15 and TRBJ2-7, with 8 bases aligning to TRBD1. The CDR3 consists of 14 residues. Germline CDR1 and CDR2: LNHNV and YYDKDF (reference sequence). The J segment lost 3 bases and the V segment lost 0 bases, leaving 1 base of the junction unmatched.

With regard to this clone: In this CDR3 the conserved last residue, phenylalanine or tryptophan, is missing, so a read error is likely. J is TRBJ1-2 and V is TRBV14; D is undetermined. Germline loops: CDR1 SGHDN, CDR2 FVKESK. V shed 4 bases and J shed 3 bases, with 12 bases lying between them. The CDR3 has 14 amino acids. The CDR3 reads CASSLSGPDYGYTS. In DNA form, the CDR3 reads TGTGCCAGCAGCCTCAGTGGGCCTGACTATGGCTACACCTCC.

This clone was counted many times. V is TRBV14 and J is TRBJ2-3, with D uncertain. V was cut by 3 bases and J by 4 bases, with 8 bases left in between. There are 13 residues in the CDR3. Germline lookup yields CDR1 SGHDN and CDR2 FVKESK. The CDR3 bases are TGTGCCAGCAGCCAGCAGGTCGCAGATACGCAGTATTTT. Protein sequence: CASSQQVADTQYF. The whole variable domain, filled in from reference TRBV14 and TRBJ2-3, reads EAGVTQFPSHSVIEKGQTVTLRCDPISGHDNLYWYRRVMGKEIKFLLHFVKESKQDESGMPNNRFLAERTGGTYSTLKVQPAELEDSGVYFCASSQQVADTQYFGPGTRLTVL.

This clone was seen at least ten times. V usage is TRBV9 and J usage is TRBJ1-3; D is perhaps TRBD1 (5 bases). The CDR3 is 15 amino acids. Per germline, CDR1 SGDLS and CDR2 YYNGEE. V was clipped by 2 bases and J by 2 bases, with 11 bases between them. In DNA form, the CDR3 reads TGTGCCAGCAGCGTGAACCAGGGAGCTGGAAACACCATATATTTT. It specifies CASSVNQGAGNTIYF. Complete variable domain (other parts from reference TRBV9 and TRBJ1-3): DSGVTQTPKHLITATGQRVTLRCSPRSGDLSVYWYQQSLDQGLQFLIQYYNGEERAKGNILERFSAQQFPDLHSELNLSSLELGDSALYFCASSVNQGAGNTIYFGEGSWLTVV.

With regard to this clone: Lacking the conserved final phenylalanine or tryptophan, this CDR3 likely reflects a read error. The rearrangement joins TRBV18 to TRBJ2-2; D remains unclear. The CDR3 spans 16 residues. CDR1 and CDR2 (germline): KGHSH, LQKENI. CDR3 loop: CASSPQLDSNTAELFL. The CDR3, as DNA: TGTGCCAGCTCACCACAGTTAGATAGCAACACCGCGGAGCTGTTTTTA.

The chain carries TRBV11-2 and TRBJ2-6, with 7 bases fitting TRBD1. Germline assignment: CDR1 SGHAT and CDR2 FQNNGV. V was pared by 4 bases and J by 1 base, with 4 bases of the junction left unmatched. This CDR3 region has 16 residues. CDR3 protein: CASSWDSYSGANVLTF. For the CDR3, the DNA is TGTGCCAGCAGCTGGGACAGCTATTCTGGGGCCAACGTCCTGACTTTC. Based on the CDR3 plus reference TRBV11-2 and TRBJ2-6, the full variable domain is EAGVAQSPRYKIIEKRQSVAFWCNPISGHATLYWYQQILGQGPKLLIQFQNNGVVDDSQLPKDRFSAERLKGVDSTLKIQPAKLEDSAVYLCASSWDSYSGANVLTFGAGSRLTVL.

Concerning this clone itself: A read error is possible here, since a much larger clone lies one base away. This same CDR3 is encoded by further DNA sequences in the sample. J is TRBJ2-3 and V is TRBV5-1; unclear D gene. The CDR3 is 14 amino acids. Germline V gene lookup returns CDR1 SGHRS and CDR2 YFSETQ. In DNA, the CDR3 is TGTGCCAGCAGCTTGGAGCAGCGAGGAGATACGCAGTATTTT. This encodes CASSLEQRGDTQYF.

Ten or more counts support this clone. The J gene is TRBJ1-5, the V gene TRBV6-1; D is perhaps TRBD1 (5 bases). V lost 8 bases to trimming and J lost 7 bases, with 15 bases between them. The CDR3 has 13 residues. Per germline, CDR1 MNHNS and CDR2 SASEGT. The CDR3 loop reads CASEVRAGQPQHF. CDR3 nucleotide sequence: TGTGCCAGCGAGGTCAGAGCAGGGCAGCCCCAGCATTTT.

The V call is TRBV30, the J call TRBJ1-4; D not resolved. V lost 5 bases, J lost 4 bases, and 5 bases lay in between. CDR3 length: 11 amino acids. Germline V gene lookup returns CDR1 GTSNPN and CDR2 SVGIG (reference sequence). Here the CDR3 DNA reads TGTGCCTGGGGGCGTAATGAAAAACTGTTTTTT. Encoded protein: CAWGRNEKLFF. Together with reference TRBV30 and TRBJ1-4, the CDR3 gives the full variable domain: SQTIHQWPATLVQPVGSPLSLECTVEGTSNPNLYWYRQAAGRGLQLLFYSVGIGQISSEVPQNLSASRPQDRQFILSSKKLLLSDSGFYLCAWGRNEKLFFGSGTQLSVL.

In regard to this clone: This may be a read error, as it is one base from a much larger clone. The chain links TRBV28 to TRBJ1-1, with D hard to call. The CDR3 spans 16 residues. Germline loops: CDR1 MDHEN, CDR2 SYDVKM. Between the trimmed V and J ends, which lost 5 bases and 4 bases, there was a span of 20 bases. This CDR3 is CASSLNDLLVSTEAFF. The CDR3 region has the DNA TGTGCCAGCAGTCTTAATGACCTCCTAGTAAGCACTGAAGCTTTCTTT.

The chain couples TRBV11-3 to TRBJ2-1; 8 bases are shared with TRBD2. The CDR3 has 14 residues. CDR1 is SGHNT, CDR2 YENEEA, per germline. Trimming cost V 5 bases and J 10 bases; bases outside gene matches: 10. As DNA, the CDR3 is TGTGCCAGCAGCACCGGGACTAGAGGGAGAGAGCAGTTCTTC. Its translation is CASSTGTRGREQFF.

A remark on this clone: A read error may produce the germline difference seen at one junction end. The rearrangement joins TRBV11-1 to TRBJ2-3; no clear D. This CDR3 comprises 14 residues. Germline lookup yields CDR1 SGHAT and CDR2 FQDESV (reference sequence). CDR3 region: CASSRQIGTDTHYF. In DNA form, the CDR3 reads TGTGCCAGCAGTCGGCAGATAGGCACAGATACGCACTATTTT.